Shown below are 7 T cell receptor beta chains from a single sample sequenced in a study of cytomegalovirus exposure and HLA in healthy donors. The PCR employed 60 Vbeta primers together with 13 Jbeta primers. The assay was immunoSEQ multiplex PCR, and TCRdb's table has in-frame clones only and misses some. Altogether 85,000 to 120,000 clones are present, under 80% being singletons, with the ten largest covering 5% to 7%. The sample was PBMCs. Receptors were obtained from a woman in her forties or fifties in good health and CMV-seropositive.

The rearrangement links TRBV28 to TRBJ1-1, with 7 bases fitting TRBD1. With V trimmed by 10 bases and J by 5 bases, 7 bases remained unmatched. The germline gives CDR1 MDHEN, CDR2 SYDVKM. The CDR3 totals 12 residues. Here the CDR3 reads CATRTGLTEAFF. The CDR3 DNA reads as TGTGCCACAAGGACAGGATTGACTGAAGCTTTCTTT.

The CDR3 region has the DNA TGTGCCATCACTTTGGACATCATGAACACTGAAGCTTTCTTT. Its protein product is CAITLDIMNTEAFF. The J gene is TRBJ1-1, the V gene TRBV10-3; weak D call: TRBD1 (5 bases). Trimming removed 7 bases at V and 0 bases at J, with 12 bases between. This CDR3 comprises 14 residues. The germline gives CDR1 ENHRY, CDR2 SYGVKD.

The chain combines TRBV2 with TRBJ2-7, with 10 bases that match TRBD2. The germline V gene has CDR1 SNHLY and CDR2 FYNNEI. This CDR3 spans 16 amino acids. V was pared by 7 bases and J by 7 bases, with 16 bases of the junction left unmatched. The CDR3 is CASKVLVSGGAGEQYF. CDR3 sequence (DNA): TGTGCCAGCAAGGTCCTCGTAAGCGGGGGGGCGGGAGAGCAGTACTTC.

The chain joins TRBV30 to TRBJ2-1, with D possibly being TRBD2 (5 bases). The CDR3 has 15 residues. Trimming took off 0 bases at V and 6 bases at J, with 15 bases between the two ends. Germline V gene sequence: CDR1 GTSNPN, CDR2 SVGIG (reference sequence). CDR3 sequence reads: CAWSVFERPSNEQFF. CDR3 sequence (DNA): TGTGCCTGGAGTGTATTCGAGCGGCCCTCCAATGAGCAGTTCTTC.

The V gene is TRBV5-1, the J gene TRBJ2-1, with 13 bases lining up with TRBD2. Trimming took 0 bases from V and 3 from J; bases not matched to a gene: 3. The CDR3 spans 17 residues. CDR1 and CDR2 (germline): SGHRS, YFSETQ. CDR3 protein: CASSLVLAGGNYNEQFF. CDR3 DNA sequence: TGCGCCAGCAGCTTGGTACTAGCGGGGGGGAACTACAATGAGCAGTTCTTC. Together with reference TRBV5-1 and TRBJ2-1, the CDR3 gives the full variable domain: KAGVTQTPRYLIKTRGQQVTLSCSPISGHRSVSWYQQTPGQGLQFLFEYFSETQRNKGNFPGRFSGRQFSNSRSEMNVSTLELGDSALYLCASSLVLAGGNYNEQFFGPGTRLTVL.

The chain links TRBV5-4 to TRBJ2-7, with 10 bases identical to TRBD2. With V trimmed by 4 bases and J by 3 bases, 10 bases remained unmatched. Germline CDR1 reads SGHNT; CDR2 reads YYREEE (reference sequence). The CDR3 consists of 16 residues. The chain's CDR3 is CASSQLLAGASYEQYF. Written as DNA, the CDR3 is TGTGCCAGCAGCCAGCTTCTAGCGGGGGCGAGCTACGAGCAGTACTTC.

The V gene is TRBV15, the J gene TRBJ2-3, with D hard to call. Germline values: CDR1 LNHNV, CDR2 YYDKDF (reference sequence). V lost 0 bases to trimming and J lost 0 bases, with 13 bases between them. The CDR3 totals 17 residues. The chain's CDR3 is CATSRDPEPRSTDTQYF. The CDR3 DNA follows: TGTGCCACCAGCAGAGATCCCGAACCGAGAAGCACAGATACGCAGTATTTT.